The rows below give T cell receptor beta chains drawn from one sample of a study of shared clonotypes between healthy human individuals. Sequencing was performed with immunoSEQ multiplex PCR; in TCRdb, only in-frame clones are kept and a portion is missing. The table has roughly 1,100,000 clones, more than 65% seen once. The sequencing input was memory CD4+ T cells sorted from blood. The origin of the receptors is a man between 18 and 29 years old in good health. The CDR3 runs from the conserved cysteine through the conserved F or W. Fields, in order: V gene, D gene, J gene, clone size, CDR3 DNA, CDR3 protein. A D gene is named only where the DNA matches it firmly. Only some rows state a clone size, as once, few, many or a class for expanded clones.

TRBV18	-	TRBJ1-5	-	TGTGCCAGCTCACCGTCGGGCTACAATCAGCCCCAGCATTTT	CASSPSGYNQPQHF
TRBV19	TRBD1	TRBJ2-5	-	TGTGCCAGTAGTGCCCGGGACAGGGGGCAGGGGACCCAGTACTTC	CASSARDRGQGTQYF
TRBV7-2	-	TRBJ1-5	few	TGTGCCAGCAGGAGGGCGGGTAACAGCAATCAGCCCCAGCATTTT	CASRRAGNSNQPQHF
TRBV5-1	-	TRBJ1-1	-	TGCGCCAGCAGCTTGGGCGGCGAGAAAGCTTTCTTT	CASSLGGEKAFF
TRBV19	TRBD1	TRBJ2-3	-	TGTGCCAGTAGGCTTAGGACAGGGGGCGGCACAGATACGCAGTATTTT	CASRLRTGGGTDTQYF
TRBV7-2	-	TRBJ2-1	-	TGTGCCAGCAGCTTGGATACGGTGGGTGAGCAGTTCTTC	CASSLDTVGEQFF
TRBV28	-	TRBJ1-1	-	TGTGCCAGCAGTTCCACTCCGGGCCCAAGGGGTACTGAAGCTTTCTTT	CASSSTPGPRGTEAFF
TRBV19	TRBD1	TRBJ1-2	-	TGTGCCAGTAGCCCCTTCGGGACAGGGTATGGCTACACCTTC	CASSPFGTGYGYTF
TRBV28	-	TRBJ1-5	-	TGTGCCAGCAGTTCCGCCGCGGGTGGGGGTAGACAGCCCCAGCATTTT	CASSSAAGGGRQPQHF
TRBV2	-	TRBJ1-2	-	TGTGCCAGCAGTGTTCGGCAGTCGTACGGCTACACCTTC	CASSVRQSYGYTF